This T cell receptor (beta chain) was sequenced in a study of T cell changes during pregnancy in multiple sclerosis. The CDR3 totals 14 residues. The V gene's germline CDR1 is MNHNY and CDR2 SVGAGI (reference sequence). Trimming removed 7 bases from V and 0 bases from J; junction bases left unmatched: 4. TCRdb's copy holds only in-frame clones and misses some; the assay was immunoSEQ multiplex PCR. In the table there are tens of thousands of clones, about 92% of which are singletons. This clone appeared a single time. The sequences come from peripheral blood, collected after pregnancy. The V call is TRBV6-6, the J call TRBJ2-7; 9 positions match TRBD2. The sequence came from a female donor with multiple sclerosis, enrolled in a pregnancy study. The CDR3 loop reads CASTAGGRSYEQYF. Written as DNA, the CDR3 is TGTGCCAGCACAGCGGGAGGACGCTCCTACGAGCAGTACTTC.